Following are 17 T cell receptor beta chains from one sample sequenced in a study of blood T cell repertoires in COVID-19. The method was immunoSEQ multiplex PCR; TCRdb's version includes in-frame clones alone and lacks a portion of them. There are around 160,000 clones in the sample; 80% occur only once, and 10% to 15% lies in the top ten. Sequencing was done on a sample of peripheral blood. Receptors originate from a man between 60 and 75 years old with active or convalescent COVID-19.

The chain uses TRBV28 and TRBJ2-7; 8 bases align to TRBD2. Germline loops: CDR1 MDHEN, CDR2 SYDVKM. V shed 7 bases, J shed 3 bases, and the junction held 20 bases outside the gene matches. The CDR3 is 18 residues long. In DNA, the CDR3 is TGTGCCAGCAACAATATCGTGACTGGGACTAGACAATTCTACGAGCAGTACTTC. Translating it yields CASNNIVTGTRQFYEQYF.

The chain joins TRBV7-9 to TRBJ2-2; the match to TRBD2 covers 11 bases. The trim removed 5 bases at V and 4 bases at J, leaving 6 bases unmatched. The CDR3 runs to 16 residues. Per germline, CDR1 SEHNR and CDR2 FQNEAQ (reference sequence). The CDR3 loop is CASSLGLAGPTGELFF. The CDR3 DNA reads as TGTGCCAGCAGCCTAGGACTAGCGGGTCCCACCGGGGAGCTGTTTTTT.

The chain uses TRBV7-8 and TRBJ1-5, with TRBD1 matching over 7 bases. The length of the CDR3 is 16 residues. Per the germline V gene, CDR1 is SGHVS and CDR2 is FQNEAQ. Losses at the gene ends were 5 bases for V and 2 bases for J; bases not matched to a gene: 9. The CDR3 sequence: CASSPVQGGRNQPQHF. DNA of the CDR3: TGTGCCAGCAGCCCCGTTCAGGGGGGACGCAATCAGCCCCAGCATTTT.

The J gene is TRBJ2-7, the V gene TRBV7-9; maybe TRBD1 (6 bases). V gave up 3 bases and J gave up 3 bases, with 12 bases separating them. The germline V gene has CDR1 SEHNR and CDR2 FQNEAQ (reference sequence). The length of the CDR3 is 14 residues. Written as DNA, the CDR3 is TGTGCCAGCAGCTTGACGACAGGAGTCTACGAGCAGTACTTC. Translating gives CASSLTTGVYEQYF.

The V call is TRBV5-1, the J call TRBJ2-3; TRBD1 aligns across 7 bases. The CDR3 has 17 residues. V was clipped by 0 bases and J by 4 bases; unmatched bases: 11. Germline CDR1 SGHRS, CDR2 YFSETQ. The CDR3 DNA sequence: TGCGCCAGCAGCTTGGCCTATGACAGGGTAGTAGCAGATACGCAGTATTTT. Translating it yields CASSLAYDRVVADTQYF.

This clone was observed once. J is TRBJ1-4 and V is TRBV9; possible D gene TRBD1, 5 bases. CDR1 and CDR2 from the germline V gene are SGDLS and YYNGEE. V was cut by 1 base and J by 6 bases, with 13 bases left in between. The CDR3 totals 15 residues. The CDR3 loop reads CASSVSGRGYEKLFF. CDR3 DNA: TGTGCCAGCAGCGTATCCGGTAGGGGATATGAAAAACTGTTTTTT.

This clone was seen only a few times. V and J are TRBV30 and TRBJ2-2, with TRBD1 identical over 11 bases. The CDR3 totals 15 residues. The V gene's germline CDR1 is GTSNPN and CDR2 SVGIG (reference sequence). J was trimmed by 5 bases and V by 2 bases; bases with no gene match: 4. Here the CDR3 DNA reads TGTGCCTGGAGTCGAGGGACAGGGGGAACCGGGGAGCTGTTTTTT. Its protein is CAWSRGTGGTGELFF.

This chain joins TRBV29-1 and TRBJ1-2; tentatively, D is TRBD1 (6 bases). Germline V CDR1 and CDR2: SQVTM, ANQGSEA. The length of the CDR3 is 14 residues. V lost 6 bases, J lost 3 bases, and 17 bases lay in between. Written as DNA, the CDR3 is TGCAGCGTCCCCGAGGGGACATCCGACTATGGCTACACCTTC. Protein sequence: CSVPEGTSDYGYTF. The entire variable domain, with the rest obtained from reference TRBV29-1 and TRBJ1-2, is as follows: SAVISQKPSRDICQRGTSLTIQCQVDSQVTMMFWYRQQPGQSLTLIATANQGSEATYESGFVIDKFPISRPNLTFSTLTVSNMSPEDSSIYLCSVPEGTSDYGYTFGSGTRLTVV.

This sequence joins TRBV7-7 and TRBJ2-7; 7 positions match TRBD2. V shed 5 bases, J shed 2 bases, and the junction held 3 bases outside the gene matches. Germline V gives CDR1 SSHAT, CDR2 FNYEAQ (reference sequence). The CDR3 sequence is 13 residues long. The CDR3 loop reads CASSVGTTYEQYF. CDR3 nucleotide sequence: TGTGCCAGCAGCGTCGGGACTACCTACGAGCAGTACTTC.

V usage is TRBV2 and J usage is TRBJ2-3; 9 bases fit TRBD1. This CDR3 comprises 14 residues. The trim removed 5 bases at V and 4 bases at J, leaving 4 bases unmatched. Germline V gene sequence: CDR1 SNHLY, CDR2 FYNNEI. CDR3 amino acids: CASSMDRGSDTQYF. The CDR3 bases are TGTGCCAGCAGTATGGACAGGGGCTCAGATACGCAGTATTTT.

The chain carries TRBV28 and TRBJ1-5, with a weak D call TRBD1 (5 bases). Germline V gene data show CDR1 as MDHEN and CDR2 as SYDVKM. Trimming took 3 bases from V and 5 from J, leaving 14 bases between them. The CDR3 is made up of 15 amino acids. In nucleotides, the CDR3 is TGTGCCAGCAGTTTTTCATCCGGAGGGGATCAGCCCCAGCATTTT. This encodes CASSFSSGGDQPQHF. Supplemented by reference TRBV28 and TRBJ1-5, the full variable domain reads DVKVTQSSRYLVKRTGEKVFLECVQDMDHENMFWYRQDPGLGLRLIYFSYDVKMKEKGDIPEGYSVSREKKERFSLILESASTNQTSMYLCASSFSSGGDQPQHFGDGTRLSIL.

V gene TRBV7-2 combines with J gene TRBJ1-5; weak D call: TRBD1 (5 bases). Germline V gene sequence: CDR1 SGHTA, CDR2 FQGNSA. V lost 1 base and J 7 bases, leaving 11 bases between the germline ends. There are 14 residues in the CDR3. The CDR3, as DNA: TGTGCCAGCAGCTTAGGGGGAGGGACGCAGCCCCAGCATTTT. The encoded protein is CASSLGGGTQPQHF.

There are a few counts of this clone. The chain links TRBV10-2 to TRBJ2-5, with D unresolved. With 2 bases removed from V and 6 bases from J, the gap between germline ends came to 7 bases. Per the germline V gene, CDR1 is WSHSY and CDR2 is SAAADI. This CDR3 spans 12 amino acids. The CDR3 spells CASSESTKTQYF. DNA of the CDR3: TGCGCCAGCAGTGAGAGCACGAAGACCCAGTACTTC.

This chain connects TRBV10-3 to TRBJ1-6; perhaps TRBD1 as D (5 bases). The V end lost 10 bases, the J end lost 9 bases, and 16 bases lay between the germline ends. The CDR3 covers 13 residues. Germline loops: CDR1 ENHRY, CDR2 SYGVKD. The CDR3 protein is CATIPGEGSPLHF. CDR3 sequence (DNA): TGTGCCACGATTCCGGGGGAGGGTTCACCCCTCCACTTT.

This clone showed up just a few times. This chain uses TRBV4-2 with TRBJ1-2; 9 bases match TRBD1. With 3 bases clipped from V and 4 bases from J, the junction kept 9 bases outside the gene matches. The CDR3 sequence is 16 residues long. Looked up from germline, CDR1 is LGHNA and CDR2 is YNFKEQ. DNA of the CDR3: TGTGCCAGCAGCCATTCCCCGGGACAGGGAGGCTATGGCTACACCTTC. This codes for CASSHSPGQGGYGYTF.

Many counts were recorded for this clone. The chain has TRBV19 and TRBJ2-7; 10 bases line up with TRBD2. This CDR3 region has 13 residues. Germline CDR1 reads LNHDA; CDR2 reads SQIVND (reference sequence). The V and J ends lost 5 bases and 7 bases, in that order; junction bases with no gene match: 5. The CDR3 coding sequence is TGTGCCAGTAGTCCTAGCGGGAGAGGGGAGCAGTACTTC. Translating it yields CASSPSGRGEQYF.

This clone was seen just once. The CDR3 reads CASSPLAGGGEQFF. The DNA of the CDR3 is TGTGCCAGCAGTCCCCTAGCGGGAGGTGGTGAGCAGTTCTTC. The rearrangement uses TRBV28 and TRBJ2-1; TRBD2 matches at 11 bases. CDR1 is MDHEN, CDR2 SYDVKM, per germline. After removal of 5 bases from V and 9 bases from J, the junction contained 6 bases not matched to a gene. CDR3 length: 14 amino acids.